This T cell receptor beta chain is from a study of blood T cell repertoires in COVID-19. TCRdb's table, derived via immunoSEQ multiplex PCR, lists solely in-frame clones and lacks some. The table lists about 490,000 clones, 80% to 90% of them singletons, with 3.2% in the top ten. The CDR3 contains 13 residues. Trimming left V 5 bases short and J 6 bases short, with 13 bases between. Germline V lookup: CDR1 SGHNT, CDR2 YENEEA. The sample taken for sequencing was peripheral blood. The chain is built from TRBV11-3 and TRBJ1-2; no clear D. The TCR was taken from a human donor in a cohort sampled during active COVID-19. CDR3 in amino acids: CASSTSRGNGYTF. CDR3 DNA: TGTGCCAGCAGCACCTCGAGAGGGAATGGCTACACCTTC.